The subject of this entry is one T cell receptor beta chain. CDR1 is MNHEY, CDR2 SVGAGI, per germline. V gave up 0 bases and J gave up 4 bases, with 12 bases separating them. The CDR3 runs 16 residues. The data stem from a study of blood T cell repertoires in COVID-19. Generated by immunoSEQ multiplex PCR, the TCRdb table keeps only in-frame clones and is missing some. The table records about 310,000 clones, over 75% of them present only once. This clonotype was sampled from a man in his fifties with active or convalescent COVID-19. Sequencing input: peripheral blood. The chain links TRBV6-5 to TRBJ1-4; tentative D call: TRBD1 (5 bases). The CDR3, as DNA: TGTGCCAGCAGTTACTCGAGTGGGGCTAATAATGAAAAACTGTTTTTT. Translating gives CASSYSSGANNEKLFF.